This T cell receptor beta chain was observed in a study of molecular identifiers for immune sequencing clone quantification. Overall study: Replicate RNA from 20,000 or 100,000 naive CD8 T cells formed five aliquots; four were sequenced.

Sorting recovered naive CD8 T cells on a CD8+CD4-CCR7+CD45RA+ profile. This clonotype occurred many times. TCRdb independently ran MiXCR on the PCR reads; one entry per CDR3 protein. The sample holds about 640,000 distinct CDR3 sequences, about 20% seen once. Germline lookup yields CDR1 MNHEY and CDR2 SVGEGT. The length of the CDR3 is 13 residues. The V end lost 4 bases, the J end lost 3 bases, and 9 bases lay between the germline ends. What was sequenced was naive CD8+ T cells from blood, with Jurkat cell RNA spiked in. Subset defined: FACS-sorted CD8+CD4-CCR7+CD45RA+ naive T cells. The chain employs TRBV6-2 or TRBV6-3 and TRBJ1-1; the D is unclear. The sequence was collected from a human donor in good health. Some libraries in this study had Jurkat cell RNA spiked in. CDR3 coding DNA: TGTGCCAGCAGTTCCCCTACAGACACTGAAGCTTTCTTT. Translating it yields CASSSPTDTEAFF.